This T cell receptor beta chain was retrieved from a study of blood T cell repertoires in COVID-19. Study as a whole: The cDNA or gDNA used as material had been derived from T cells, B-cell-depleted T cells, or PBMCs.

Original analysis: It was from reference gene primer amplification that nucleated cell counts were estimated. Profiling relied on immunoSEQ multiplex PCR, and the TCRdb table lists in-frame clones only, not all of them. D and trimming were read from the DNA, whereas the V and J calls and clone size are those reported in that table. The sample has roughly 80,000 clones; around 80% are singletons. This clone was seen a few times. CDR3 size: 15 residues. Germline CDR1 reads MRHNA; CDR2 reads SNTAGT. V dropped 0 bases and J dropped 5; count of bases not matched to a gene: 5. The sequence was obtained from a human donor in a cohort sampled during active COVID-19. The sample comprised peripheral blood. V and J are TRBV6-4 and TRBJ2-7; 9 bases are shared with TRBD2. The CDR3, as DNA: TGTGCCAGCAGTGACTCGATTAGCGGGGGCCACGAGCAGTACTTC. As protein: CASSDSISGGHEQYF.